This T cell receptor (beta chain) is from a study of neoadjuvant nivolumab and ipilimumab in lung cancer. Overall study findings and caveats: Pathologic regression was not significantly tied to TCR clonality.

Libraries were prepared by immunoSEQ multiplex PCR; TCRdb keeps only in-frame clonotypes and omits some of them. The data show roughly 23,000 clones, under 90% seen once. As regards this clone: The antigen is unknown.

The TCR comes from an adult with non-small cell lung cancer. Specimen: peripheral blood, collected before neoadjuvant nivolumab, alone or with ipilimumab.

The CDR3 protein is CAWSMLSTDTQYF. CDR3 DNA: TGTGCCTGGAGTATGCTCAGCACAGATACGCAGTATTTT. V and J are TRBV30 and TRBJ2-3; D is ambiguous. Per germline, CDR1 GTSNPN and CDR2 SVGIG (reference sequence). This CDR3 has 13 amino acids. The ends were cut back, 2 bases at V and 0 bases at J, with 6 bases in the middle.